This T cell receptor (beta chain) was documented in a study of cytomegalovirus exposure and HLA in healthy donors. Germline CDR1 MGHDK, CDR2 SYGVNS. CDR3 length: 17 amino acids. With V trimmed by 5 bases and J by 0 bases, 7 bases remained unmatched. PCR was performed using 60 Vbeta and 13 Jbeta primers. The data were produced by immunoSEQ multiplex PCR, yet TCRdb's version contains in-frame clones alone and is incomplete. The repertoire has 160,000 or so clones, about 80% of them found once; the top ten carry about 1.3%. V usage is TRBV25-1 and J usage is TRBJ2-6; 7 bases match TRBD1. The clonotype comes from a man aged 30-40 years in good health and CMV-seronegative. The sample comprised PBMCs. The DNA for the CDR3 is TGTGCCAGCAGTCCGCGGACAGGCCTCTCTGGGGCCAACGTCCTGACTTTC. Protein: CASSPRTGLSGANVLTF.